Sequencing of this TCR beta chain was carried out in a study of blood T cell repertoires in COVID-19. Trimming pared 7 bases from V and 3 bases from J, leaving 19 bases between. From germline, CDR1 is SGHDT and CDR2 YYEEEE. The CDR3 has 15 amino acids. Under the authors' procedure: Nucleated cell counts were estimated from reference gene primer amplification. Measured with immunoSEQ multiplex PCR; TCRdb has only the in-frame clones, and not every one. V and J calls and clone size come straight from that table; D and trimming were deduced from the DNA. The sample has some 250,000 clones; 80% to 85% are singletons.

The sample consisted of peripheral blood. The sequence was collected from a woman in her sixties or seventies with active or convalescent COVID-19. The gene calls are TRBV5-6 and TRBJ1-1; D is undetermined. The CDR3 DNA follows: TGTGCCAGCTCCTTCGGGGTGAGGAGTTACACTGAAGCTTTCTTT. It specifies CASSFGVRSYTEAFF.